A selection of T cell receptor beta chains follows, all from one sample in a study of CD8 T cells in Susac syndrome. Each CDR3 protein is one row after TCRdb ran MiXCR on the immunoSEQ multiplex PCR reads. This repertoire shows some 96,000 distinct CDR3 sequences, about 93% found once; its top ten account for approximately 0.3%. Sample: CD4+ T cells from PBMCs. These receptors all come from a human donor with Susac syndrome. Each CDR3 is given with its conserved first and last residue. A D gene is named only where the DNA matches it firmly. Rows give clone size only sometimes, using once, few, many, or a class for an expanded clone.

D gene: .; V gene: TRBV7-8; clone size: .; J gene: TRBJ1-2; CDR3 DNA: TGTGCCAGCAGCTTAGAGGGTGGTAACTATGGCTACACCTTC; CDR3 protein: CASSLEGGNYGYTF
D gene: TRBD1; V gene: TRBV28; clone size: .; J gene: TRBJ2-5; CDR3 DNA: TGTGCCAGCAGTTCAACAGGGGGCCAGTACTTC; CDR3 protein: CASSSTGGQYF
D gene: .; V gene: TRBV12-3/TRBV12-4; clone size: .; J gene: TRBJ2-1; CDR3 DNA: TGTGCCAGCGGTGCGGGCTACAATGAGCAGTTCTTC; CDR3 protein: CASGAGYNEQFF
D gene: .; V gene: TRBV20-1; clone size: .; J gene: TRBJ1-2; CDR3 DNA: TGCAGTGCCCGAGTACAGGGTACGAACTATGGCTACACCTTC; CDR3 protein: CSARVQGTNYGYTF
D gene: .; V gene: TRBV5-1; clone size: .; J gene: TRBJ2-5; CDR3 DNA: TGCGCCAGCACGGTCTGGGGGGCGGACCAAGAGACCCAGTACTTC; CDR3 protein: CASTVWGADQETQYF
D gene: .; V gene: TRBV7-9; clone size: .; J gene: TRBJ2-7; CDR3 DNA: TGTGCCAGCAGCCCACCGGGTGGGGACGAGCAGTACTTC; CDR3 protein: CASSPPGGDEQYF
D gene: .; V gene: TRBV19; clone size: .; J gene: TRBJ2-1; CDR3 DNA: TGTGCCAGTAGTATGGGACCGTACAATGAGCAGTTCTTC; CDR3 protein: CASSMGPYNEQFF
D gene: .; V gene: TRBV12-3/TRBV12-4; clone size: .; J gene: TRBJ1-5; CDR3 DNA: TGTGCCAGCAGTTTAGGCCGGGGAAATCAGCCCCAGCATTTT; CDR3 protein: CASSLGRGNQPQHF
D gene: TRBD1; V gene: TRBV20-1; clone size: .; J gene: TRBJ2-5; CDR3 DNA: TGCAGTGCCCAAAGAGGGGGCCCTAAAGAGACCCAGTACTTC; CDR3 protein: CSAQRGGPKETQYF
D gene: .; V gene: TRBV29-1; clone size: .; J gene: TRBJ1-2; CDR3 DNA: TGCAGCGTTGATACAGGGTCGGGCTACACCTTC; CDR3 protein: CSVDTGSGYTF
D gene: .; V gene: TRBV24-1; clone size: .; J gene: TRBJ2-1; CDR3 DNA: TGTGCCACCAGTGATGCTGGACCCAACAATGAGCAGTTCTTC; CDR3 protein: CATSDAGPNNEQFF
D gene: TRBD1; V gene: TRBV7-2; clone size: .; J gene: TRBJ1-1; CDR3 DNA: TGTGCCAGCAACGGGACAGCGGGCACTGAAGCTTTCTTT; CDR3 protein: CASNGTAGTEAFF
D gene: TRBD1; V gene: TRBV5-1; clone size: few; J gene: TRBJ2-7; CDR3 DNA: TGCGCCAGCAGCTCCGGTCCGGGACAGGGGAATTACGAGCAGTACTTC; CDR3 protein: CASSSGPGQGNYEQYF
D gene: TRBD2; V gene: TRBV5-4; clone size: .; J gene: TRBJ2-1; CDR3 DNA: TGTGCCAGCAGCGGGATTGAACTAGCGTCCTACAATGAGCAGTTCTTC; CDR3 protein: CASSGIELASYNEQFF
D gene: .; V gene: TRBV30; clone size: .; J gene: TRBJ2-5; CDR3 DNA: TGTGCCTGGAGTTTCTCAGGACAAGAGACCCAGTACTTC; CDR3 protein: CAWSFSGQETQYF